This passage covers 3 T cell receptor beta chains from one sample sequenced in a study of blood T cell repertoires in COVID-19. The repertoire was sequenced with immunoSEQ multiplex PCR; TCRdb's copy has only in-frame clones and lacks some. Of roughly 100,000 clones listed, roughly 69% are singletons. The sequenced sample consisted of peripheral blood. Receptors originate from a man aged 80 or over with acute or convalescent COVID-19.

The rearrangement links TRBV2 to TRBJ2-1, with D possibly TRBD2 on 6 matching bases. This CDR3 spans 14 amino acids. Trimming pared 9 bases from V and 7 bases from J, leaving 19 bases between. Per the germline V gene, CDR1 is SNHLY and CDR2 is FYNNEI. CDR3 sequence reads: CARIPSGAGNEQFF. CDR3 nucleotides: TGTGCCAGAATACCCTCGGGCGCGGGAAATGAGCAGTTCTTC.

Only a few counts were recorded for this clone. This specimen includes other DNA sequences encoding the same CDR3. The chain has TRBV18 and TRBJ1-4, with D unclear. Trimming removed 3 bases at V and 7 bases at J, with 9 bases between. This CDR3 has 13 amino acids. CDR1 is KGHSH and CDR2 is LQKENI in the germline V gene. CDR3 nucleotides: TGTGCCAGCTCACCGCCGGGGAGTGAAAAACTGTTTTTT. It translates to CASSPPGSEKLFF.

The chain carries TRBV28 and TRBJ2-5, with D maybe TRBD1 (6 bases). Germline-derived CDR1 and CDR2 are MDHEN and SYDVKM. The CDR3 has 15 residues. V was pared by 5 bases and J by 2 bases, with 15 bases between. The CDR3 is CASSLPTGGQETQYF. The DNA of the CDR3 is TGTGCCAGCAGTCTACCGACAGGAGGTCAAGAGACCCAGTACTTC.